The entry below gives a single T cell receptor beta chain sequence along with its context. Combining iRepertoire HTBI primers with Arm-PCR of CDR3 regions, the authors built TCR beta libraries. TCRdb used MiXCR to reprocess the multiplex PCR reads, holding one entry per CDR3 protein. The table lists a few hundred thousand distinct CDR3 sequences, about 20% of them singletons. The data originate from a study of regulatory T cells in long-lasting Graves disease. Indicated time point: persistent/refractory GD, antithyroid drugs over 5 years with positive TRAb. Isolated PBMC RNA provided the starting material for the TCR library. The specimen was peripheral blood mononuclear cells (PBMCs), collected when the disease was refractory, from a patient treated with antithyroid drugs. This receptor was obtained from a female donor with Graves disease.

CDR3 residues: CASSAPGQGGQFTF. The CDR3 nucleotides read TGTGCCAGCAGTGCACCGGGACAGGGGGGGCAGTTCACCTTC. The V and J genes are TRBV6-1 and TRBJ1-2; 11 bases map to TRBD1. The ends lost 4 bases at V and 13 bases at J; junction bases unmatched: 11. This CDR3 is 14 amino acids long. Germline lookup yields CDR1 MNHNS and CDR2 SASEGT.